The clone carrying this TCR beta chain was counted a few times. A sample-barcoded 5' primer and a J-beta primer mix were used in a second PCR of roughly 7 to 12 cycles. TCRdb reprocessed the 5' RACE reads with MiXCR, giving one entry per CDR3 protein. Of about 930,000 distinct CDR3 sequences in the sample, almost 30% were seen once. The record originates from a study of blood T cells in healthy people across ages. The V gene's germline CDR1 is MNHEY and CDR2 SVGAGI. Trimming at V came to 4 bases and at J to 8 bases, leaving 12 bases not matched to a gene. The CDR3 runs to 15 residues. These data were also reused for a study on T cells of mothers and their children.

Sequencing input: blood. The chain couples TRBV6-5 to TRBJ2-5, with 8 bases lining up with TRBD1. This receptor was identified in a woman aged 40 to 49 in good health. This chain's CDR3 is CASSWRQGSGGTQYF. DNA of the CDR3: TGTGCCAGCAGTTGGAGACAGGGGTCCGGGGGAACCCAGTACTTC.